This T cell receptor (beta chain) emerged from a study of cytomegalovirus exposure and HLA in healthy donors. Concerning this clone itself: Its antigen remains unidentified.

The germline CDR1 and CDR2 sequences are SQVTM and ANQGSEA. The junction had 7 bases not matched to a gene; V was cut back by 3 bases and J by 6 bases. The CDR3 has 14 residues. The study's findings and limits: It was assumed in the presence/absence analyses that sequencing depth was roughly uniform across donors. A later analysis found that most CMV-associated TCR beta chains appeared HLA-restricted. TCR beta V- and J-gene trimming, according to a later analysis, was linked to a missense DCLRE1C variant.

Vbeta (60) and Jbeta (13) primers were used in the PCR. Here immunoSEQ multiplex PCR was the method, and the copy in TCRdb shows in-frame clones only, minus some. In the table there are about 150,000 clones, 85% of which are singletons. Sequencing was done on a sample of PBMCs. The V call is TRBV29-1, the J call TRBJ2-2; 7 bases are shared with TRBD1. The sequence was obtained from a boy between 2 and 10 years old in good health and CMV-seronegative. CDR3 sequence reads: CSVEGEGAPGELFF. CDR3 bases: TGCAGCGTTGAGGGTGAGGGGGCCCCCGGGGAGCTGTTTTTT.